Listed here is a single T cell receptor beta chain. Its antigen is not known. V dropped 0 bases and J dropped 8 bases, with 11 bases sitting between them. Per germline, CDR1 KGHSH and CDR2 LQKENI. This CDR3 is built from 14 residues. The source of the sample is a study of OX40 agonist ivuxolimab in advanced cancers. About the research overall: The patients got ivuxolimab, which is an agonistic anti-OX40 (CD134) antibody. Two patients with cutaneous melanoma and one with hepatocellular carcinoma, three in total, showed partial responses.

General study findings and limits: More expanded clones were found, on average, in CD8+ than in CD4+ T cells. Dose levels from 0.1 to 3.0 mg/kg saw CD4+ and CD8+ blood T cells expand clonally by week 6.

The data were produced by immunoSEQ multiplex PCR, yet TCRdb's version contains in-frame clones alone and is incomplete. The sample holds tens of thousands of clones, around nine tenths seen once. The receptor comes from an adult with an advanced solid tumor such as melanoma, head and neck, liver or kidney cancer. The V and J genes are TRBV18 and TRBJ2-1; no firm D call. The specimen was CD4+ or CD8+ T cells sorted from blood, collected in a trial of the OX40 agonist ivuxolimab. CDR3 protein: CASSPPMGTDEQFF. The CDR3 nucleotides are TGTGCCAGCTCACCACCGATGGGAACAGATGAGCAGTTCTTC.